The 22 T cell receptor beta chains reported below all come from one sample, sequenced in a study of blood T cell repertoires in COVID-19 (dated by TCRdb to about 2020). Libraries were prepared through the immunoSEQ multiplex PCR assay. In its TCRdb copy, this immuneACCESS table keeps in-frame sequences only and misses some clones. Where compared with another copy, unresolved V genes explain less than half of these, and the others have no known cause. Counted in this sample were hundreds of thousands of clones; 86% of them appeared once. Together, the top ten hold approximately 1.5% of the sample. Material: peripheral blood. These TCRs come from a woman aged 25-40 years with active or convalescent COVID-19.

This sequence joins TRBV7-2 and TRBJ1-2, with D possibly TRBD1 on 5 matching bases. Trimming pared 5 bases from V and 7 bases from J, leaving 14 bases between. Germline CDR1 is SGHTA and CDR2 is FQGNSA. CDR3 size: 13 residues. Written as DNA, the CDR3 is TGTGCCAGCAGCCCCAAGGCAGGGTTTGGCTACACCTTC. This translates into CASSPKAGFGYTF.

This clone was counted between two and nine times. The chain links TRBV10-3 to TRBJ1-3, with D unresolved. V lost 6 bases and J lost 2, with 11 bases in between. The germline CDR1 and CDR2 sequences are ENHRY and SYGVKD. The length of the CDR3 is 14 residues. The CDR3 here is CAIRDAGAGNTIYF. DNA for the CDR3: TGTGCCATCAGGGACGCCGGGGCTGGAAACACCATATATTTT.

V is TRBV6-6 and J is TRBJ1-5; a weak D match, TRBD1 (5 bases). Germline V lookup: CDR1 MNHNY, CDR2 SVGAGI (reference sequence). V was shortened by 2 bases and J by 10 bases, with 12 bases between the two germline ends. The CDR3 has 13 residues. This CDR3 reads CASSYQIQGPQHF. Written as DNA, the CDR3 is TGTGCCAGCAGTTACCAAATTCAGGGACCCCAGCATTTT.

CDR3 protein: CASRRTGGSQPQHF. For the CDR3, the DNA is TGTGCCAGCAGACGGACAGGGGGCAGTCAGCCCCAGCATTTT. The chain employs TRBV7-2 and TRBJ1-5; 11 nucleotides agree with TRBD1. The CDR3 totals 14 residues. V shed 6 bases, J shed 6 bases, and the junction held 4 bases outside the gene matches. Germline values: CDR1 SGHTA, CDR2 FQGNSA. Variable domain in full (rest from reference TRBV7-2 and TRBJ1-5): GAGVSQSPSNKVTEKGKDVELRCDPISGHTALYWYRQSLGQGLEFLIYFQGNSAPDKSGLPSDRFSAERTGGSVSTLTIQRTQQEDSAVYLCASRRTGGSQPQHFGDGTRLSIL.

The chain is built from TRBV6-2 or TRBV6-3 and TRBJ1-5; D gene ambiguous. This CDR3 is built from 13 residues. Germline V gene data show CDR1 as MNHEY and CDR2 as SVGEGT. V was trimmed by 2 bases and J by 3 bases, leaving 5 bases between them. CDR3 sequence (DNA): TGTGCCAGCAGTTACCCAGACAATCAGCCCCAGCATTTT. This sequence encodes CASSYPDNQPQHF.

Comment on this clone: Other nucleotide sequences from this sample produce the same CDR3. The CDR3 reads CASSPTTGSNYGYTF. The DNA of the CDR3 is TGTGCCAGCAGCCCAACGACAGGGTCTAACTATGGCTACACCTTC. The chain has TRBV27 and TRBJ1-2; 7 bases are a match to TRBD1. The CDR3 covers 15 residues. Trimming cost V 6 bases and J 0 bases; bases outside gene matches: 7. Germline V CDR1 and CDR2: MNHEY, SMNVEV (reference sequence).

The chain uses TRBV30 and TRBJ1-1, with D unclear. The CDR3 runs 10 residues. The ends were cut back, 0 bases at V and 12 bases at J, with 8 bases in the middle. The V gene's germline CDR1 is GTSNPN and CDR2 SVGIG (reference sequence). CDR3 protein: CAWSVGVSFF. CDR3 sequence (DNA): TGTGCCTGGAGTGTAGGAGTCTCTTTCTTT.

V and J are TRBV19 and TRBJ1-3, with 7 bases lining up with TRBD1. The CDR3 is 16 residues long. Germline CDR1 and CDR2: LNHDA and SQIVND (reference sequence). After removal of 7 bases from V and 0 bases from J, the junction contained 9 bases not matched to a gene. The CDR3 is CASKKSGTVSGNTIYF. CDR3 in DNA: TGTGCCAGTAAAAAGTCCGGGACAGTCTCTGGAAACACCATATATTTT. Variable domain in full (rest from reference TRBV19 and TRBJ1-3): DGGITQSPKYLFRKEGQNVTLSCEQNLNHDAMYWYRQDPGQGLRLIYYSQIVNDFQKGDIAEGYSVSREKKESFPLTVTSAQKNPTAFYLCASKKSGTVSGNTIYFGEGSWLTVV.

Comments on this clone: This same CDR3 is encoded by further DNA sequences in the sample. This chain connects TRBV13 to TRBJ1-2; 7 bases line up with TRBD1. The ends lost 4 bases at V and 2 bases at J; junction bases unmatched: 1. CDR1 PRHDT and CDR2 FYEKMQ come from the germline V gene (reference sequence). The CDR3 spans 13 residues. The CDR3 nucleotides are TGTGCCAGCAGCTCGGGACAGAACTATGGCTACACCTTC. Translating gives CASSSGQNYGYTF.

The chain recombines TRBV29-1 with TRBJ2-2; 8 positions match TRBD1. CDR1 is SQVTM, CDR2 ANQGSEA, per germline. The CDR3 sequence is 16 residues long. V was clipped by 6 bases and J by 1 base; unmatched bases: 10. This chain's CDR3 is CSVLRQGTRNTGELFF. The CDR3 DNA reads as TGCAGCGTCTTACGACAGGGGACGAGGAACACCGGGGAGCTGTTTTTT.

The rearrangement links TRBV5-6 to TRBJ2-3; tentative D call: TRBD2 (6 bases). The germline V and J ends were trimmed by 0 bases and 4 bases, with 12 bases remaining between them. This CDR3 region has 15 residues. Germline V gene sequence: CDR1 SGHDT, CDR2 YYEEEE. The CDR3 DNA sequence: TGTGCCAGCAGCTTGGCGGGGGATTTGGCAGATACGCAGTATTTT. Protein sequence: CASSLAGDLADTQYF.

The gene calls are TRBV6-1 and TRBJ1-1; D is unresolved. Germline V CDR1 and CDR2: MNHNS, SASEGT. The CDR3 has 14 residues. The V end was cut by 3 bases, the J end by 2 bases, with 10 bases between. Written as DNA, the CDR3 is TGTGCCAGCAGTGACCTTCGCGGTAACACTGAAGCTTTCTTT. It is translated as CASSDLRGNTEAFF.

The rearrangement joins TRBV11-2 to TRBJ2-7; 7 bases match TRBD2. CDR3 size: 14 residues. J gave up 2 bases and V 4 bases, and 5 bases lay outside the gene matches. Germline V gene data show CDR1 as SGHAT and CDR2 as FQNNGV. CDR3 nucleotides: TGTGCCAGCAGCTCCCCCCGGGGGGCCTACGAGCAGTACTTC. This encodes CASSSPRGAYEQYF.

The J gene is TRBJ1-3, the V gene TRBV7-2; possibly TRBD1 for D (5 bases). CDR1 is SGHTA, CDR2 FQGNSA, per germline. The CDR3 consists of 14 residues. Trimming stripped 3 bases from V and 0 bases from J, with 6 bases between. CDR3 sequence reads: CASSFGHSGNTIYF. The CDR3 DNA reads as TGTGCCAGCAGCTTCGGACACTCTGGAAACACCATATATTTT.

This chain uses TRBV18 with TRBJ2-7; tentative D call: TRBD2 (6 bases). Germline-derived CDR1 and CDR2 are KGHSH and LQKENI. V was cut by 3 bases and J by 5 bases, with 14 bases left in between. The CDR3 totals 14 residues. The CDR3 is CASSPGGRVHEQYF. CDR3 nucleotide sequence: TGTGCCAGCTCACCCGGGGGAAGAGTCCACGAGCAGTACTTC.

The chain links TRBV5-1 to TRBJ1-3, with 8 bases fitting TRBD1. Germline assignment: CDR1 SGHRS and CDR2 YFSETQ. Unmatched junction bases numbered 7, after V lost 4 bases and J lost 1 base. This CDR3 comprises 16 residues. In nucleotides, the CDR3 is TGCGCCAGCAGCCCTGGACAGGGTCAATCTGGAAACACCATATATTTT. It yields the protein CASSPGQGQSGNTIYF.

The CDR3 spells CASSEKQGWNSPLHF. CDR3 nucleotide sequence: TGTGCCAGTAGTGAAAAACAGGGTTGGAATTCACCCCTCCACTTT. This chain connects TRBV19 to TRBJ1-6; a possible D gene is TRBD1 (6 bases). Trimming took off 5 bases at V and 7 bases at J, with 15 bases between the two ends. Germline values: CDR1 LNHDA, CDR2 SQIVND (reference sequence). The CDR3 covers 15 residues.

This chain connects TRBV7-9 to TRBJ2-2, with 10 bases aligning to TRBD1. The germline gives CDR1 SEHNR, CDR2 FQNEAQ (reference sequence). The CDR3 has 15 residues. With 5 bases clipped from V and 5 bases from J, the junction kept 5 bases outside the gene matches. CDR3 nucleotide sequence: TGTGCCAGCAGCACCGGGACAGGGGTAACCGGGGAGCTGTTTTTT. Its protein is CASSTGTGVTGELFF.

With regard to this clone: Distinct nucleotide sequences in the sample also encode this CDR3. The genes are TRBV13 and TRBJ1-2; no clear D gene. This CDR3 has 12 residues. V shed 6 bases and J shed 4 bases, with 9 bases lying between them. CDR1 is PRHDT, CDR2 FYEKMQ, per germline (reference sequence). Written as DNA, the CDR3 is TGTGCCAGCAGTCCCCGGGGCTATGGCTACACCTTC. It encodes CASSPRGYGYTF.

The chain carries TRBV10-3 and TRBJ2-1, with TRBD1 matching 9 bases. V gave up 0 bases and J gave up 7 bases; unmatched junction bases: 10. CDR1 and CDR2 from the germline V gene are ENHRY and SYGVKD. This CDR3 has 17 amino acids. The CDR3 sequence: CAISESQTGGRFNEQFF. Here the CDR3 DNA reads TGTGCCATCAGTGAGTCTCAGACAGGGGGGCGGTTTAATGAGCAGTTCTTC.

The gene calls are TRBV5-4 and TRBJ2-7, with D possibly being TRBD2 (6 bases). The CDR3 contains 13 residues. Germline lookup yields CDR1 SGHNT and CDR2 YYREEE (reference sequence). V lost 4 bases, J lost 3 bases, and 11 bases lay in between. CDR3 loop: CASSTGLGYEQYF. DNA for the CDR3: TGTGCCAGCAGCACGGGACTTGGCTACGAGCAGTACTTC.

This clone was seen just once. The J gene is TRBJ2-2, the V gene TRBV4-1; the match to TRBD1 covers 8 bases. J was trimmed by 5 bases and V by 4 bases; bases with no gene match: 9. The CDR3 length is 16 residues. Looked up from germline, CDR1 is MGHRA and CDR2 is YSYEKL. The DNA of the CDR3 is TGCGCCAGCAGCCTCGGACAGGGATCGGGGACCGGGGAGCTGTTTTTT. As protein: CASSLGQGSGTGELFF.